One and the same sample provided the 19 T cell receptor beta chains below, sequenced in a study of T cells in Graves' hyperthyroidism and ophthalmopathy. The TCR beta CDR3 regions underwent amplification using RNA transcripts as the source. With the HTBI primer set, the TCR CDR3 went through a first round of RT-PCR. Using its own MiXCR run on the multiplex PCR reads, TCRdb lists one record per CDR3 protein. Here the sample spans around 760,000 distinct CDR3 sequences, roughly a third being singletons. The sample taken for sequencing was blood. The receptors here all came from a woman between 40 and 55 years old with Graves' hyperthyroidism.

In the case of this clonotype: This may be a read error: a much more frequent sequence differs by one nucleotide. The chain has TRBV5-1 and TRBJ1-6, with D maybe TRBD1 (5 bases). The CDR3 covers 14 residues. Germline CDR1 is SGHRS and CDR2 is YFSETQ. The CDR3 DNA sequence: TGTGCCAGCAGCTGGGGACGGGGACCTTCACCCCTCCACTTT. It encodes CASSWGRGPSPLHF.

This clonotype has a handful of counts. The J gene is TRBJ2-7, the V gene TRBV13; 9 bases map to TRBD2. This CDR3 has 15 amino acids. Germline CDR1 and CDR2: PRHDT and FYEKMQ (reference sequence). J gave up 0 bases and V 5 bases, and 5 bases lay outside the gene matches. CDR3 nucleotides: TGTGCCAGCAGCACCCGTAGCGGGAGCTCCTACGAGCAGTACTTC. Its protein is CASSTRSGSSYEQYF.

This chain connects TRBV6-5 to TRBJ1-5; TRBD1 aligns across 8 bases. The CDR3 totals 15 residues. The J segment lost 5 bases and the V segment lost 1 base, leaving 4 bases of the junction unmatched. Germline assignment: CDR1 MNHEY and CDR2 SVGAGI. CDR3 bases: TGTGCCAGCAGTTACTTTGGACAGGGCCATCAGCCCCAGCATTTT. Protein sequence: CASSYFGQGHQPQHF.

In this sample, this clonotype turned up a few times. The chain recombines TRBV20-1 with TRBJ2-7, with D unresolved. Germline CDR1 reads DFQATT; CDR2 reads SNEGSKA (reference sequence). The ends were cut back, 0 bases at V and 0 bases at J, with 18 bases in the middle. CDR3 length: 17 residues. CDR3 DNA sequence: TGCAGTGCTAGAGATGTTAATCGGCCGGAACACTCCTACGAGCAGTACTTC. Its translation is CSARDVNRPEHSYEQYF.

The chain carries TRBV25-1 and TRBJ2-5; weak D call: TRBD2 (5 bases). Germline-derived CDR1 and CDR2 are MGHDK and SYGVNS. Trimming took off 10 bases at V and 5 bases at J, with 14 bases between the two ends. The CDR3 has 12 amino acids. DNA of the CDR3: TGTGCCATCCCACCGGGATCGGAGACCCAGTACTTC. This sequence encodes CAIPPGSETQYF.

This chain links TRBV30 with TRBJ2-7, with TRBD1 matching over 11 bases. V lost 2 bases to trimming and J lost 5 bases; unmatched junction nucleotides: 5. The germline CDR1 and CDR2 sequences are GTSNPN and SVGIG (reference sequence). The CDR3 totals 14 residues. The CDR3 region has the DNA TGTGCCTGGAGTCCCGGGACAGGGGGACACGAGCAGTACTTC. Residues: CAWSPGTGGHEQYF.

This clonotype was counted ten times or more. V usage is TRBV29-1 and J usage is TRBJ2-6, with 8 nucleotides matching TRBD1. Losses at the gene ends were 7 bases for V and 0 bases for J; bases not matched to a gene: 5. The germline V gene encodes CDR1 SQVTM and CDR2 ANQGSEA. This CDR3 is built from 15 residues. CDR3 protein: CSAKTGVSGANVLTF. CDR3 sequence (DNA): TGCAGCGCAAAGACAGGGGTCTCTGGGGCCAACGTCCTGACTTTC.

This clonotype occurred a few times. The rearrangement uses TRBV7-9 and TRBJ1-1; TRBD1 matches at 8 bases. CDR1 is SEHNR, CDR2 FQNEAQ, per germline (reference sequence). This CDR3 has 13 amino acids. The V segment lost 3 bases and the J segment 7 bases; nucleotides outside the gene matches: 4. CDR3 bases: TGTGCCAGCAGCTTCAGGGGGCGTAATGAAGCTTTCTTT. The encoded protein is CASSFRGRNEAFF.

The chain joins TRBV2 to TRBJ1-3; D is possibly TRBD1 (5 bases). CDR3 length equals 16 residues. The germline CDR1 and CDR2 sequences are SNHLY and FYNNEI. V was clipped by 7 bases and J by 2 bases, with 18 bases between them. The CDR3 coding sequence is TGTGCCAGCACCGAATGGGGCGGGGGACCTGGAAACACCATATATTTT. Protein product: CASTEWGGGPGNTIYF.

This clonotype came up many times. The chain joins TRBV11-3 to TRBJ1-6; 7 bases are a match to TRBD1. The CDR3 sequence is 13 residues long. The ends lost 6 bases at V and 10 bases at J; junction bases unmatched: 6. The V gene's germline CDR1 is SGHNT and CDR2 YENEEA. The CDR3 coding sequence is TGTGCCAGCAGTGAACAGGGGAGATCACCCCTCCACTTT. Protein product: CASSEQGRSPLHF.

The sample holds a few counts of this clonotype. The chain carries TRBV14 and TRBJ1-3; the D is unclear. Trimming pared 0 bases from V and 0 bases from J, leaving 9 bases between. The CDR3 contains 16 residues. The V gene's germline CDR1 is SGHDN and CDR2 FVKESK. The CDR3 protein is CASSQDAVVSGNTIYF. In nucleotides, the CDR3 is TGTGCCAGCAGCCAAGACGCGGTCGTCTCTGGAAACACCATATATTTT.

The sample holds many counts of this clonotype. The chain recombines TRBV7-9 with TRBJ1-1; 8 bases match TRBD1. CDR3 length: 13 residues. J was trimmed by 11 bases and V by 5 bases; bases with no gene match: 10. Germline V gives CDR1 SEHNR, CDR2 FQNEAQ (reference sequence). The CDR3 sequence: CASSQGASTPAFF. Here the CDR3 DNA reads TGTGCCAGCAGCCAGGGGGCGTCCACCCCGGCTTTCTTT.

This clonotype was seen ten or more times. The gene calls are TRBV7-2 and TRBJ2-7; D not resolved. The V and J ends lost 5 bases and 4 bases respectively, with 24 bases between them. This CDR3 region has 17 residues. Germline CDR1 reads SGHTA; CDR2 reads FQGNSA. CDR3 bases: TGTGCCAGCAGCCCACCCCTCGGCTTCGGAATTACGTACGAGCAGTACTTC. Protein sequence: CASSPPLGFGITYEQYF.

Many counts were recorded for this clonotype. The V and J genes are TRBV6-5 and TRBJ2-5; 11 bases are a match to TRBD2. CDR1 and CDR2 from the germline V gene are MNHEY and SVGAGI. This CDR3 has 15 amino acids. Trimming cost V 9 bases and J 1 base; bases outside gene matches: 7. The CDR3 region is CASSPTSGGQETQYF. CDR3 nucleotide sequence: TGTGCCAGTAGCCCTACTAGCGGGGGCCAAGAGACCCAGTACTTC.

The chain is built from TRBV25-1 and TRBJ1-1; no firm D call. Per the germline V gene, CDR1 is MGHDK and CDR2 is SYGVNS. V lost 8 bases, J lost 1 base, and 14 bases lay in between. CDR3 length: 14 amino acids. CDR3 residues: CASSPYARNTEAFF. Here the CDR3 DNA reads TGTGCCAGCTCACCCTATGCGAGGAACACTGAAGCTTTCTTT.

The CDR3 protein is CASSSPRIPQNEAFF. CDR3 coding DNA: TGTGCCAGCAGTTCTCCAAGAATACCCCAGAACGAAGCTTTCTTT. The V and J genes are TRBV5-6 and TRBJ1-1, with D unresolved. Trimming removed 5 bases from V and 8 bases from J, with 22 bases in between. The germline V gene encodes CDR1 SGHDT and CDR2 YYEEEE. The CDR3 spans 15 residues.

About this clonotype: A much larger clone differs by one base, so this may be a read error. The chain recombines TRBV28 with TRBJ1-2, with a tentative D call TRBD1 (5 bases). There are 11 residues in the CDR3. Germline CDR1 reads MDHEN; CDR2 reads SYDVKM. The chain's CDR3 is CASDSNYAYTF. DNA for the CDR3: TGTGCCAGCGACAGCAACTATGCCTACACCTTC.

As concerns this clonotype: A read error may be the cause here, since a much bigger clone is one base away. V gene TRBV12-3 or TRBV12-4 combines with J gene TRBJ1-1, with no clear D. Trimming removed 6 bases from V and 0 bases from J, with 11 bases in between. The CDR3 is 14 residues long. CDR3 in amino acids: CASRPRRLNTEAFF. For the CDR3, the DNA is TGTGCCAGCAGACCACGACGGCTGAACACTGAAGCTTTCTTT.

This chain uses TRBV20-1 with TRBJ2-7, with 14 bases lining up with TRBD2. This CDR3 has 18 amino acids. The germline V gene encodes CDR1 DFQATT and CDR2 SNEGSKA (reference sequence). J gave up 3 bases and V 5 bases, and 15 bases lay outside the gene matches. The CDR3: CSAPPRAGTSGSHYEQYF. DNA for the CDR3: TGCAGTGCTCCCCCTCGAGCCGGGACTAGCGGGAGCCACTACGAGCAGTACTTC.